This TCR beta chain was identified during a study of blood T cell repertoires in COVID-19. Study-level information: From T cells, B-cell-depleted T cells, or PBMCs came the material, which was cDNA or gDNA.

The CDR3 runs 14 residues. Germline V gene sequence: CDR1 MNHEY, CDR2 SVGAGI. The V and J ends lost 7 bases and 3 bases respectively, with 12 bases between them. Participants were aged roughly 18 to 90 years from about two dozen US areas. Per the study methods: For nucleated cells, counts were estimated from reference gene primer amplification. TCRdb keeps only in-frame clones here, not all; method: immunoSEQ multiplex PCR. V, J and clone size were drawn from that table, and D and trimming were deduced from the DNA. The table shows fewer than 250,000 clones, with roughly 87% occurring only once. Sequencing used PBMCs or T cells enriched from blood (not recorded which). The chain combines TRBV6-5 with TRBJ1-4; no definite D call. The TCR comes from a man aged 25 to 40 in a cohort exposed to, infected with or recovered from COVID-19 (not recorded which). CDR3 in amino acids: CASTAHSPNEKLFF. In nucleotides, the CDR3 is TGTGCCAGCACCGCCCACAGCCCTAATGAAAAACTGTTTTTT.